Listed here are 18 T cell receptor beta chains from one sample, sequenced in a study of technical replicates of blood from a handful of donors. Profiled with immunoSEQ multiplex PCR; TCRdb holds only in-frame clones, not every one. The repertoire holds about 14,000 clones, with roughly 80% as singletons. Sequenced sample: PBMCs. Receptors originate from a human donor in good health.

This clone was seen a single time. The chain uses TRBV28 and TRBJ2-7; 7 bases are shared with TRBD1. Germline lookup yields CDR1 MDHEN and CDR2 SYDVKM. V gave up 2 bases and J gave up 2 bases; unmatched junction bases: 9. The CDR3 loop spans 16 amino acids. In DNA form, the CDR3 reads TGTGCCAGCAGTTTAGGGTTGAGGGGGCGCCCCTACGAGCAGTACTTC. This sequence encodes CASSLGLRGRPYEQYF.

This rearrangement joins TRBV7-6 to TRBJ1-4; possible D gene TRBD1, 5 bases. This CDR3 comprises 14 residues. Trimming removed 5 bases from V and 8 bases from J, with 15 bases in between. The germline CDR1 and CDR2 sequences are SGHVS and FNYEAQ. CDR3 DNA sequence: TGTGCCAGCAGCACCGCGACGGGGGAGGAAAAACTGTTTTTT. This gives the protein CASSTATGEEKLFF.

The chain recombines TRBV10-3 with TRBJ2-3; 8 bases fit TRBD2. This CDR3 contains 15 residues. Germline values: CDR1 ENHRY, CDR2 SYGVKD. V lost 3 bases, J lost 6 bases, and 8 bases stayed unmatched. For the CDR3, the DNA is TGTGCCATCAGTGAAACTAGCGGAACTGGGGATACGCAGTATTTT. Its protein is CAISETSGTGDTQYF.

The gene calls are TRBV6-1 and TRBJ1-5; tentative D call: TRBD1 (6 bases). Germline values: CDR1 MNHNS, CDR2 SASEGT. Deletions cut 3 bases from V and 2 bases from J, with 11 bases between. There are 15 residues in the CDR3. The CDR3 nucleotides read TGTGCCAGCAGTGATTGGAGGACAGGCAATCAGCCCCAGCATTTT. It specifies CASSDWRTGNQPQHF.

The rearrangement uses TRBV12-5 and TRBJ2-7; D is undetermined. V was clipped by 3 bases and J by 4 bases, with 19 bases between them. Germline V gene sequence: CDR1 LGHNT, CDR2 FRNRAP. The CDR3 extends over 16 amino acids. The CDR3 DNA is TGTGCTAGTGGTTTTAGGCTCGAGAGCCCCGGGTACGAGCAGTACTTC. Translation: CASGFRLESPGYEQYF.

This chain connects TRBV5-6 to TRBJ2-7; 9 bases align to TRBD1. The V segment lost 4 bases and the J segment 6 bases; nucleotides outside the gene matches: 8. The CDR3 is 14 amino acids. The germline gives CDR1 SGHDT, CDR2 YYEEEE. CDR3 DNA: TGTGCCAGCAGCATATACAGGGGGCTTGCCGAGCAGTACTTC. As protein: CASSIYRGLAEQYF.

The chain uses TRBV5-1 and TRBJ1-1; a possible D gene is TRBD1 (5 bases). V was cut by 2 bases and J by 0 bases, with 8 bases left in between. This CDR3 region has 14 residues. CDR1 is SGHRS, CDR2 YFSETQ, per germline. CDR3 DNA sequence: TGCGCCAGCAGCTTTAGACAGATGAACACTGAAGCTTTCTTT. Translated: CASSFRQMNTEAFF.

This chain uses TRBV28 with TRBJ1-5; the match to TRBD1 covers 8 bases. The CDR3 consists of 14 residues. In germline, CDR1 is MDHEN, CDR2 SYDVKM. Trimming at V came to 7 bases and at J to 7 bases, leaving 9 bases not matched to a gene. CDR3 bases: TGTGCCAGCACATACAGGGGGGGGGTGCAGCCCCAGCATTTT. Translating it yields CASTYRGGVQPQHF.

The chain carries TRBV5-1 and TRBJ2-1; D gene uncertain. The germline V gene has CDR1 SGHRS and CDR2 YFSETQ. Trimming took 0 bases from V and 5 from J, leaving 12 bases between them. The CDR3 contains 15 residues. The CDR3 spells CASSLVPGEHNEQFF. DNA of the CDR3: TGCGCCAGCAGCTTGGTCCCAGGTGAACACAATGAGCAGTTCTTC.

The rearrangement links TRBV6-5 to TRBJ2-5; D perhaps matches TRBD1 (6 bases). This CDR3 has 15 amino acids. V was trimmed by 5 bases and J by 4 bases, leaving 17 bases between them. CDR1 is MNHEY, CDR2 SVGAGI, per germline. Written as DNA, the CDR3 is TGTGCCAGCAGTCTTCAGGGGCGCGCGGGAGAGACCCAGTACTTC. Protein sequence: CASSLQGRAGETQYF.

The chain recombines TRBV10-1 with TRBJ1-3; 8 bases map to TRBD1. The CDR3 covers 16 residues. The ends lost 2 bases at V and 4 bases at J; junction bases unmatched: 7. Germline CDR1 reads WNHNN; CDR2 reads SYGVQD (reference sequence). The CDR3 DNA follows: TGCGCCAGCAGTGAGGACAGGGGATCGTCCGGAAACACCATATATTTT. Translation gives CASSEDRGSSGNTIYF.

This chain uses TRBV2 with TRBJ2-7; unclear D gene. Looked up from germline, CDR1 is SNHLY and CDR2 is FYNNEI. With 1 base removed from V and 3 bases from J, the gap between germline ends came to 4 bases. This CDR3 has 12 amino acids. The CDR3 sequence: CASSEDNYEQYF. CDR3 sequence (DNA): TGTGCCAGCAGTGAAGACAACTACGAGCAGTACTTC.

The genes are TRBV29-1 and TRBJ1-1, with a tentative D call TRBD1 (5 bases). V was trimmed by 7 bases and J by 0 bases, leaving 12 bases between them. From germline, CDR1 is SQVTM and CDR2 ANQGSEA. The CDR3 length is 13 residues. The CDR3 sequence: CSAVQAMNTEAFF. The CDR3, as DNA: TGCAGCGCTGTACAGGCTATGAACACTGAAGCTTTCTTT.

The CDR3 nucleotides are TGTGCCAGCAGAGGACAGGGGACAACTAATGAAAAACTGTTTTTT. Its protein product is CASRGQGTTNEKLFF. The chain links TRBV2 to TRBJ1-4; 9 bases are shared with TRBD1. V dropped 6 bases and J dropped 0; count of bases not matched to a gene: 2. The CDR3 is made up of 15 amino acids. CDR1 and CDR2 from the germline V gene are SNHLY and FYNNEI.

CDR3 sequence: CASTRGQITGELFF. DNA for the CDR3: TGTGCCAGTACCCGGGGACAGATCACCGGGGAGCTGTTTTTT. This chain connects TRBV19 to TRBJ2-2; 7 nucleotides agree with TRBD1. The V and J ends lost 7 bases and 4 bases, in that order; junction bases with no gene match: 6. Per germline, CDR1 LNHDA and CDR2 SQIVND (reference sequence). This CDR3 has 14 residues.

V gene TRBV27 combines with J gene TRBJ2-7; TRBD2 aligns across 9 bases. The CDR3 extends over 15 amino acids. Germline V gene lookup returns CDR1 MNHEY and CDR2 SMNVEV (reference sequence). V lost 3 bases to trimming and J lost 4 bases; unmatched junction nucleotides: 7. The chain's CDR3 is CASSFAGGPGYEQYF. The CDR3 DNA sequence: TGTGCCAGCAGTTTTGCGGGAGGGCCTGGGTACGAGCAGTACTTC.

This clone was seen just once. The chain recombines TRBV2 with TRBJ2-7, with D perhaps TRBD2 (7 bases). The CDR3 extends over 14 amino acids. Trimming shortened V by 3 bases and J by 3 bases, and 12 bases separated the two germline ends. Germline values: CDR1 SNHLY, CDR2 FYNNEI. The CDR3, as DNA: TGTGCCAGCAGTGATGGGGGGGCGCACTACGAGCAGTACTTC. This gives the protein CASSDGGAHYEQYF.

The chain employs TRBV6-6 and TRBJ2-5; D unresolved. The CDR3 is made up of 15 amino acids. V lost 0 bases, J lost 1 base, and 9 bases lay in between. CDR1 and CDR2 from the germline V gene are MNHNY and SVGAGI (reference sequence). DNA for the CDR3: TGTGCCAGCAGTTACTCTGCGGCAGCCCAAGAGACCCAGTACTTC. This codes for CASSYSAAAQETQYF.